This T cell receptor beta chain was obtained from a study of CD8 T cells in Susac syndrome. The V gene lost 5 bases and the J gene lost 6 bases, with 10 bases spanning the gap. CDR1 is KGHDR, CDR2 SFDVKD, per germline. This CDR3 has 13 residues. TCR beta from blood CD8+ and CD4+ T cells was sequenced. The RNA, about 0.5 to 1 ug, was put through reverse transcription using random hexamers. An immunoSEQ multiplex PCR amplified TCR beta CDR3 over 54 Vbeta and 13 Jbeta. TCRdb reanalysed the immunoSEQ multiplex PCR reads using MiXCR and keeps one entry per CDR3 protein. The sample lists 100,000 to 150,000 distinct CDR3 sequences, around 94% occurring once.

The J gene is TRBJ2-1, the V gene TRBV24-1, with a possible D match to TRBD1 (5 bases). Sequencing was done on a sample of CD4+ T cells from PBMCs. This sequence originates from a human donor in good health. This CDR3 is CATSGQGTNEQFF. In nucleotides, the CDR3 is TGTGCCACCAGTGGTCAGGGAACCAATGAGCAGTTCTTC.